This T cell receptor (beta chain) was captured by sequencing in a study of T-cell reconstitution after alpha-beta-depleted transplantation in children. During its preparation, the TCRbeta library received unique molecular identifiers. Each CDR3 protein gets one entry after TCRdb re-called the PCR reads with MiXCR. The table includes about 200,000 distinct CDR3 sequences, about 7% detected once. The CDR3 sequence is 13 residues long. V lost 3 bases and J 0 bases, leaving 8 bases between the germline ends. Per the germline V gene, CDR1 is SQVTM and CDR2 is ANQGSEA. This clonotype was recorded a few times.

The material sequenced was PBMCs, taken before TCRalphabeta/CD19-depleted stem cell transplant. V is TRBV29-1 and J is TRBJ1-1; D gene ambiguous. The TCR sequence derives from a boy younger than 10 with acute lymphoblastic leukemia, due to receive a stem cell transplant. CDR3 amino acids: CSVDPSLNTEAFF. The CDR3 DNA reads as TGCAGCGTTGATCCCAGTCTGAACACTGAAGCTTTCTTT.